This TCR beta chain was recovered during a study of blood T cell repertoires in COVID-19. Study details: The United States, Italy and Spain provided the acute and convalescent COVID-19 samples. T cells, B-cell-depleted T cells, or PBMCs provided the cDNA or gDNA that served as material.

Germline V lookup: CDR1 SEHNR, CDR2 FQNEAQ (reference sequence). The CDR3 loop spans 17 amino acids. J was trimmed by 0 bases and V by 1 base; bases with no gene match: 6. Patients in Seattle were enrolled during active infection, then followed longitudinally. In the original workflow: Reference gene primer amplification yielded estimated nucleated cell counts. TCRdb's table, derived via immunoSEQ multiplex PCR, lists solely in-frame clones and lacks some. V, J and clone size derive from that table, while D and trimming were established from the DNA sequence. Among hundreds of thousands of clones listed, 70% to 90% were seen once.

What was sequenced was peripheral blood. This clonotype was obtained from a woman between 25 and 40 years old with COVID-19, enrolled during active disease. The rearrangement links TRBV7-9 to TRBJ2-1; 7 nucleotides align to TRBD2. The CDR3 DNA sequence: TGTGCCAGCAGCTTAGTCCTAGCGGCCTACTCCTACAATGAGCAGTTCTTC. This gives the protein CASSLVLAAYSYNEQFF.